This is a list of T cell receptor beta chains from one sample in a study of T cells after yellow fever vaccination. From the 5' RACE reads, TCRdb called clonotypes with MiXCR, one entry per CDR3 protein. The repertoire holds about 350,000 distinct CDR3 sequences, with about 8.3% as singletons. The sequences come from PBMCs, collected 35 to 50 days after the first yellow fever vaccination. The receptors were gathered from a man aged 18-30 years who received the YFV17D yellow fever vaccine. Both conserved end residues are part of each CDR3. D genes are given only for firm matches. Expanded clones are given a class, and other clones once, few, many or no size at all.

CDR3 length | clone size | J gene | D gene | V gene | CDR3 DNA | CDR3 protein
15 | . | TRBJ2-2 | . | TRBV24-1 | TGTGCCACCAGTGATCTAAAGCTACGACGGGGGGAGCTGTTTTTT | CATSDLKLRRGELFF
14 | . | TRBJ2-1 | . | TRBV4-1 | TGCGCCAGCAGCCAACGCCGGGACTACAATGAGCAGTTCTTC | CASSQRRDYNEQFF
14 | . | TRBJ1-5 | . | TRBV6-1 | TGTGCCGGCCGCGACAGGATTCGAGAACAGCCCCAGCATTTT | CAGRDRIREQPQHF
17 | few | TRBJ1-5 | TRBD1 | TRBV4-3 | TGCGCCAGCAGCCAAGAAGCCGGGACAGTGGCCAATCAGCCCCAGCATTTT | CASSQEAGTVANQPQHF
13 | few | TRBJ1-2 | . | TRBV7-2 | TGTGCCAGCAGCCAGGTGTCAGGGGAAGGCTACACCTTC | CASSQVSGEGYTF
16 | . | TRBJ2-3 | TRBD2 | TRBV6-1 | TGTGCCAGCAGTCCGCTCCCTAGCGGGGATAAGGGTACGCAGTATTTT | CASSPLPSGDKGTQYF
16 | . | TRBJ1-1 | . | TRBV4-1 | TGCGCCAGCAGCCAGAAAACAGGGACGATGAACACTGAAGCTTTCTTT | CASSQKTGTMNTEAFF
11 | few | TRBJ2-7 | TRBD1 | TRBV10-3 | TGTGCCACAGGGGGTATCGACGAGCAGTACTTC | CATGGIDEQYF
17 | few | TRBJ1-1 | . | TRBV5-6 | TGTGCCAGCAGCTTGGGATTAACAGCCTATCAGAACACTGAAGCTTTCTTT | CASSLGLTAYQNTEAFF
16 | . | TRBJ2-1 | TRBD2 | TRBV12-3/TRBV12-4 | TGTGCCAGCAGTTTAAGGGGCGGGGGTCAACCCAATGAGCAGTTCTTC | CASSLRGGGQPNEQFF
15 | once | TRBJ2-7 | . | TRBV19 | TGTGCCAGTAGTCGAACCGGTAGCTTCAGATACGAGCAGTACTTC | CASSRTGSFRYEQYF
12 | . | TRBJ1-5 | . | TRBV6-6 | TGTGCCAGCAGTGCTCCAAATCAGCCCCAGCATTTT | CASSAPNQPQHF
15 | few | TRBJ2-7 | . | TRBV29-1 | TGCAGCGTTGTTCCCCGTACGGGGGAATCCTACGAGCAGTACTTC | CSVVPRTGESYEQYF
14 | few | TRBJ2-7 | TRBD1 | TRBV5-5 | TGTGCCAGCAGCAGGGGACAGGGGGCTGAGGAGCAGTACTTC | CASSRGQGAEEQYF
15 | . | TRBJ1-5 | TRBD1 | TRBV4-1 | TGCGCCAGCAGCCTGACAGGGGGCCGGGCTCAGCCCCAGCATTTT | CASSLTGGRAQPQHF
15 | . | TRBJ2-7 | TRBD1 | TRBV5-6 | TGTGCCAGCAGCTCGGGACAGGGGAATCCCTACGAGCAGTACTTC | CASSSGQGNPYEQYF
16 | . | TRBJ1-1 | . | TRBV5-1 | TGCGCCAGCAGCTGGGGTAGGAGGGGACTAAGCACTGAAGCTTTCTTT | CASSWGRRGLSTEAFF